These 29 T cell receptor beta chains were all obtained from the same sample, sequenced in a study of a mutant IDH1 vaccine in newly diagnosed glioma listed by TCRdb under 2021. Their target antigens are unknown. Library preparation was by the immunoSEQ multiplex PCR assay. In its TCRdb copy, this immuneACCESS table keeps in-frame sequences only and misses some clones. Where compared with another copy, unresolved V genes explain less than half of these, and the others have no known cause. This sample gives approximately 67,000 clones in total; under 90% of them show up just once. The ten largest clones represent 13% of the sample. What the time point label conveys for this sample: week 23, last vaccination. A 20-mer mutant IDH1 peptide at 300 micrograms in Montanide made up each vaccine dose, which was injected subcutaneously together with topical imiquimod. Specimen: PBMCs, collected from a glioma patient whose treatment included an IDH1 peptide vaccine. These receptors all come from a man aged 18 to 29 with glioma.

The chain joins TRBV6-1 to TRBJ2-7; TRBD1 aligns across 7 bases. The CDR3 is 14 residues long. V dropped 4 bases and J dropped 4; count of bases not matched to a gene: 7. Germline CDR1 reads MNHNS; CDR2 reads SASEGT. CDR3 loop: CASSVYRGDYEQYF. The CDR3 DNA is TGTGCCAGCAGTGTATACAGGGGAGATTACGAGCAGTACTTC.

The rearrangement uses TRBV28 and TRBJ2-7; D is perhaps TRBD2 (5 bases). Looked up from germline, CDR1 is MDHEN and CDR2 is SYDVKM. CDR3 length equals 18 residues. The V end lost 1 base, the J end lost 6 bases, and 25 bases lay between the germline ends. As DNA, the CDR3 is TGTGCCAGCAGTTTATCTCCCCCCCGACGGGGATTCATCAGCGAGCAGTACTTC. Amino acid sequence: CASSLSPPRRGFISEQYF.

CDR3 residues: CASGEGAKDTQYF. CDR3 coding DNA: TGTGCCAGCGGGGAGGGGGCGAAAGATACGCAGTATTTT. The gene calls are TRBV9 and TRBJ2-3; possibly TRBD1 or TRBD2 for D (7 bases each). Trimming cost V 7 bases and J 5 bases, with 14 bases left between them. Looked up from germline, CDR1 is SGDLS and CDR2 is YYNGEE. The CDR3 runs to 13 residues.

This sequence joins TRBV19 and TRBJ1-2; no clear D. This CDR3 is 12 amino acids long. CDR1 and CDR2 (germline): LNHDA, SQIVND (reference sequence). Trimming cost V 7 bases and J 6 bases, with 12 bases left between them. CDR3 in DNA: TGTGCCAGTACCCTCGATCGGAATGGCTACACCTTC. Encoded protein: CASTLDRNGYTF.

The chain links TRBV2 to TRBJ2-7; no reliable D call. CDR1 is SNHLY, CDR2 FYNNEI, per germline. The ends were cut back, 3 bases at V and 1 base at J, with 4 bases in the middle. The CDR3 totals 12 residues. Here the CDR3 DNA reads TGTGCCAGCAGTGATGAGTCCTACGAGCAGTACTTC. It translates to CASSDESYEQYF.

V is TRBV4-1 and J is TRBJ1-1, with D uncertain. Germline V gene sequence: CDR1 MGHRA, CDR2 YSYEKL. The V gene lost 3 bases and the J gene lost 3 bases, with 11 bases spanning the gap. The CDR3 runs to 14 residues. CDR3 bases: TGCGCCAGCAGCCACCCGACGGCCCACACTGAAGCTTTCTTT. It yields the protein CASSHPTAHTEAFF.

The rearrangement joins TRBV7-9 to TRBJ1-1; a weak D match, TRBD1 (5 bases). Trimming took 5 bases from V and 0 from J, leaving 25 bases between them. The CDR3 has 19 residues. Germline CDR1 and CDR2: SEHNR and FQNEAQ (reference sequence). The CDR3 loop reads CASSASRGTGGGMNTEAFF. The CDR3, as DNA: TGTGCCAGCAGCGCCAGCAGAGGCACGGGCGGGGGGATGAACACTGAAGCTTTCTTT. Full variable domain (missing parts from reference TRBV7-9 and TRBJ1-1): DTGVSQNPRHKITKRGQNVTFRCDPISEHNRLYWYRQTLGQGPEFLTYFQNEAQLEKSRLLSDRFSAERPKGSFSTLEIQRTEQGDSAMYLCASSASRGTGGGMNTEAFFGQGTRLTVV.

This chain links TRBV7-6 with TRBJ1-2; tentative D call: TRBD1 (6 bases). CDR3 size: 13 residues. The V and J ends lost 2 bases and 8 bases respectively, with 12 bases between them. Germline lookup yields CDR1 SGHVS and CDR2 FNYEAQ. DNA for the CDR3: TGTGCCAGCAGCTTACGGGAGGGGGTCGGCTACACCTTC. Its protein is CASSLREGVGYTF.

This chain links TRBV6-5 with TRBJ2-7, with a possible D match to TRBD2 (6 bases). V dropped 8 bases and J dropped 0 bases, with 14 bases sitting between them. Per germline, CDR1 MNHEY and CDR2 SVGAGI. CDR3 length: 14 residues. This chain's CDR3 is CASAVRGLSYEQYF. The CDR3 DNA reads TGTGCCAGCGCTGTCCGGGGACTCTCCTACGAGCAGTACTTC.

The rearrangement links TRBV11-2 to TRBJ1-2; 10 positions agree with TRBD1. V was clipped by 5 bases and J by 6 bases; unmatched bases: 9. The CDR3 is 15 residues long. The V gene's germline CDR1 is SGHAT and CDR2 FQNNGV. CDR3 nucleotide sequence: TGTGCCAGCAGCCCTCGGACAGGGGGTTTGAATGGCTACACCTTC. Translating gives CASSPRTGGLNGYTF.

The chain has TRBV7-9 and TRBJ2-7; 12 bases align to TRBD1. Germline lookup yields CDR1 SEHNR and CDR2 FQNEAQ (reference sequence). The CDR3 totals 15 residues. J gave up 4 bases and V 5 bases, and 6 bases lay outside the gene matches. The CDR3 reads CASSHRDRGQYEQYF. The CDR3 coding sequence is TGTGCCAGCAGCCACCGGGACAGGGGGCAGTACGAGCAGTACTTC. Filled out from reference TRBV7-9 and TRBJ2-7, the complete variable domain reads DTGVSQNPRHKITKRGQNVTFRCDPISEHNRLYWYRQTLGQGPEFLTYFQNEAQLEKSRLLSDRFSAERPKGSFSTLEIQRTEQGDSAMYLCASSHRDRGQYEQYFGPGTRLTVT.

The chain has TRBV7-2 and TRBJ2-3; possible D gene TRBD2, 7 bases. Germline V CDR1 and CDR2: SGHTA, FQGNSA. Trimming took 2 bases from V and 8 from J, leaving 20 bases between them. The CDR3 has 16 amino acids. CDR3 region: CASSLSVQGRGGTQYF. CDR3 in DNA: TGTGCCAGCAGCTTAAGTGTTCAGGGGAGGGGCGGTACGCAGTATTTT.

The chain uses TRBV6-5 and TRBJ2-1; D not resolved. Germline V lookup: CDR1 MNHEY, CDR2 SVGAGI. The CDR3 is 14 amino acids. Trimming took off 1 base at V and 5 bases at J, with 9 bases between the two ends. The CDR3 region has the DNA TGTGCCAGCAGTTACTTTGAGAGAGACAATGAGCAGTTCTTC. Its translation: CASSYFERDNEQFF.

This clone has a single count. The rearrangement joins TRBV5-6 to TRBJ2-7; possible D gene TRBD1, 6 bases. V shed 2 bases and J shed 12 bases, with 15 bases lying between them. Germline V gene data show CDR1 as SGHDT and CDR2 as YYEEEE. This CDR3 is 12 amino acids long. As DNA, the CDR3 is TGTGCCAGCAGCTTACCCGACGGGACACCGTACTTC. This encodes CASSLPDGTPYF.

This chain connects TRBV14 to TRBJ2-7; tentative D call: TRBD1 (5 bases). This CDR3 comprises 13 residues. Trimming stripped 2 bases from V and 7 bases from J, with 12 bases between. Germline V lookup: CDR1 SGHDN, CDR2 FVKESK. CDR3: CASSQSGAGEQYF. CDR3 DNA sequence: TGTGCCAGCAGCCAAAGTGGGGCCGGGGAGCAGTACTTC.

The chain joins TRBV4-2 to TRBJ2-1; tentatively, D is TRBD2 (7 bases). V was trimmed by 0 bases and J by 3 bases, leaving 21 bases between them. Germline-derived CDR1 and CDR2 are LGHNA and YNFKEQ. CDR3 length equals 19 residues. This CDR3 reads CASSQDWEGHQKGYNEQFF. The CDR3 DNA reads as TGTGCCAGCAGCCAAGATTGGGAGGGACACCAAAAGGGCTACAATGAGCAGTTCTTC.

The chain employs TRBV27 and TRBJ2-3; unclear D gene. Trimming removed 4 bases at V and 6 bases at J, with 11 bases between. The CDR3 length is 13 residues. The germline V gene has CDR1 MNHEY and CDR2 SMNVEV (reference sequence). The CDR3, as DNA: TGTGCCAGCAGTTCCCGGCTCAGGGATACGCAGTATTTT. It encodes CASSSRLRDTQYF.

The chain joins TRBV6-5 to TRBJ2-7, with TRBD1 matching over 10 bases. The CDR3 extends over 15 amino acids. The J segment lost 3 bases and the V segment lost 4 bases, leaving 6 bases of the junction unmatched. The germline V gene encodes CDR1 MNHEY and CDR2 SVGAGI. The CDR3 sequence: CASSFGQGDRYEQYF. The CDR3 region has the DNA TGTGCCAGCAGTTTCGGACAGGGGGATCGCTACGAGCAGTACTTC.

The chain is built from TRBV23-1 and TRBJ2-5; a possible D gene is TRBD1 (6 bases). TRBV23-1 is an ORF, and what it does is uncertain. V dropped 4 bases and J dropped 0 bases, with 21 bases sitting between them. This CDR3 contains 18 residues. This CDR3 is CASSLRPTPDSHQETQYF. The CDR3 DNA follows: TGCGCCAGCAGTCTCCGTCCAACCCCGGACAGCCACCAAGAGACCCAGTACTTC.

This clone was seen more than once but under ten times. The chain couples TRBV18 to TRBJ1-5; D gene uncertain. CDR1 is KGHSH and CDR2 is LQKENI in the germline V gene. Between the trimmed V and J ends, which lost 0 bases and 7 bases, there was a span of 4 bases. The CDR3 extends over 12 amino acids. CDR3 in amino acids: CASSPPGQPQHF. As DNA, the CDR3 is TGTGCCAGCTCACCACCGGGACAGCCCCAGCATTTT.

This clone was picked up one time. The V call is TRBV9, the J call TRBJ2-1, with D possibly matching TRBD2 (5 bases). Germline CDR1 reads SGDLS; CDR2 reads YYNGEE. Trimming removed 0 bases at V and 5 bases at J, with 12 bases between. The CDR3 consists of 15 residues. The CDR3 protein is CASSVVGVRDNEQFF. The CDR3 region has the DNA TGTGCCAGCAGCGTAGTCGGGGTCCGGGACAATGAGCAGTTCTTC.

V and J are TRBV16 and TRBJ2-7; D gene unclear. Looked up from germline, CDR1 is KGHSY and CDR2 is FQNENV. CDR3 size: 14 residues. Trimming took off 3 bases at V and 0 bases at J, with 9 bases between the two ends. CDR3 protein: CASSQMTSSYEQYF. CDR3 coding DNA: TGTGCCAGCAGCCAGATGACAAGCTCCTACGAGCAGTACTTC. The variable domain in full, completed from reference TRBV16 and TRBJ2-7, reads GEEVAQTPKHLVRGEGQKAKLYCAPIKGHSYVFWYQQVLKNEFKFLISFQNENVFDETGMPKERFSAKCLPNSPCSLEIQATKLEDSAVYFCASSQMTSSYEQYFGPGTRLTVT.

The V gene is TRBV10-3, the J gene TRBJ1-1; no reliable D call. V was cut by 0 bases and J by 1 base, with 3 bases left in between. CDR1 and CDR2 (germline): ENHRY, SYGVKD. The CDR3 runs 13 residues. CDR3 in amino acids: CAISESWNTEAFF. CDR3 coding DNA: TGTGCCATCAGTGAGTCCTGGAACACTGAAGCTTTCTTT.

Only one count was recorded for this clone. The CDR3 reads CASSASSTGHTDTQYF. CDR3 bases: TGTGCCAGCAGTGCGTCCTCGACAGGGCACACAGATACGCAGTATTTT. The chain joins TRBV25-1 to TRBJ2-3; 7 bases map to TRBD1. Germline trimming cut 4 bases from V and 2 bases from J; bases unmatched to any gene: 9. The germline CDR1 and CDR2 sequences are MGHDK and SYGVNS. The CDR3 is made up of 16 amino acids. Variable domain in full (rest from reference TRBV25-1 and TRBJ2-3): EADIYQTPRYLVIGTGKKITLECSQTMGHDKMYWYQQDPGMELHLIHYSYGVNSTEKGDLSSESTVSRIRTEHFPLTLESARPSHTSQYLCASSASSTGHTDTQYFGPGTRLTVL.

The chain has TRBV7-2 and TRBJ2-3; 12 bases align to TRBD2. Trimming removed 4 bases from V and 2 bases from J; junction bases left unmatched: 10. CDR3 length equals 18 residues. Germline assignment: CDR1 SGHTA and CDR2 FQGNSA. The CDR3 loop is CASSSLRLAGANTDTQYF. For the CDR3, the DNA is TGTGCCAGCAGCTCCCTTCGACTAGCGGGAGCTAACACAGATACGCAGTATTTT.

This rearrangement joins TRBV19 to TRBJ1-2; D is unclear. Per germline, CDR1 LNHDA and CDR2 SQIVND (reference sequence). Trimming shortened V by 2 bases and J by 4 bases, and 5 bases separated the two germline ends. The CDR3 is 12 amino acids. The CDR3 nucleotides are TGTGCCAGTAGTATACAAGGCTATGGCTACACCTTC. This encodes CASSIQGYGYTF.

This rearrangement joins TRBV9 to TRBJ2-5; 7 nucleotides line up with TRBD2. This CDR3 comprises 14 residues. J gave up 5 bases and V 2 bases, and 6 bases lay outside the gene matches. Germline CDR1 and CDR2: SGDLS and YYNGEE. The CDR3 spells CASSVSLATETQYF. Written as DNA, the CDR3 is TGTGCCAGCAGCGTTTCACTAGCGACGGAGACCCAGTACTTC.

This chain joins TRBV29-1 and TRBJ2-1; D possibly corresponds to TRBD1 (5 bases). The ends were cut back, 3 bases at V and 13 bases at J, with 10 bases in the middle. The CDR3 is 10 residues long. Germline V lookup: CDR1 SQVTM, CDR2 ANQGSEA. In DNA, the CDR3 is TGCAGCGTTGAGGCAGGGCTCCAGTTCTTC. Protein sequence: CSVEAGLQFF.

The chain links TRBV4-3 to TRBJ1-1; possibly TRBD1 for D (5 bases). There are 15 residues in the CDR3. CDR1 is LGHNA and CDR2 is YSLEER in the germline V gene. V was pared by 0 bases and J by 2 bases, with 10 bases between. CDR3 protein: CASSQDRVLNTEAFF. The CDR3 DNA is TGCGCCAGCAGCCAAGACAGGGTCCTTAACACTGAAGCTTTCTTT.